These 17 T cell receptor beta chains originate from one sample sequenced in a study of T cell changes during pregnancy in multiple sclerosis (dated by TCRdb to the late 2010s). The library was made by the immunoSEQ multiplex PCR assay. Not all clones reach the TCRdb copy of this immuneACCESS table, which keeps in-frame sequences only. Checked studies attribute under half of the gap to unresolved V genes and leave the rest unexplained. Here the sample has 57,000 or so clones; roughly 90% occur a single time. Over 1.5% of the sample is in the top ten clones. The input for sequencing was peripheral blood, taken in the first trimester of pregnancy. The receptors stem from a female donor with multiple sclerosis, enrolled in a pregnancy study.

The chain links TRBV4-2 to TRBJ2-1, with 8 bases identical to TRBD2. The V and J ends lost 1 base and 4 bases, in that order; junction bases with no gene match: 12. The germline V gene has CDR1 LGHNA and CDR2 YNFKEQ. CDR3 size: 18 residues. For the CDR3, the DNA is TGTGCCAGCAGCCAAGTAGCAAGCGGGAGCCCCCCTTACAATGAGCAGTTCTTC. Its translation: CASSQVASGSPPYNEQFF.

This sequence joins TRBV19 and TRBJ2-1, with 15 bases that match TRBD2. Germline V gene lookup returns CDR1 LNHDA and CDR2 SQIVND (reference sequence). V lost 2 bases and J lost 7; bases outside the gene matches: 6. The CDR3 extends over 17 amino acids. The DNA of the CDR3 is TGTGCCAGTAGTATATCGGGACTAGCGGGAGGTGGAAATGAGCAGTTCTTC. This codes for CASSISGLAGGGNEQFF. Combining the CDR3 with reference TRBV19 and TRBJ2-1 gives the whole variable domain DGGITQSPKYLFRKEGQNVTLSCEQNLNHDAMYWYRQDPGQGLRLIYYSQIVNDFQKGDIAEGYSVSREKKESFPLTVTSAQKNPTAFYLCASSISGLAGGGNEQFFGPGTRLTVL.

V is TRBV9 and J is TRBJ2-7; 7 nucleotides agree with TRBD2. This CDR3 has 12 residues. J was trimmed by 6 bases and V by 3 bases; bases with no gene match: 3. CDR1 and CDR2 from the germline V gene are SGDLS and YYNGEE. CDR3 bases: TGTGCCAGCAGCGAGGGGAGGGGCGAGCAGTACTTC. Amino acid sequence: CASSEGRGEQYF.

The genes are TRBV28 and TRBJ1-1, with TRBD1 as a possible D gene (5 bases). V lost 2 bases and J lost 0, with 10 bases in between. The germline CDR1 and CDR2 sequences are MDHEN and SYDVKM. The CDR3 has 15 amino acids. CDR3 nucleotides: TGTGCCAGCAGTTTAGCCAGGGCAGTGAACACTGAAGCTTTCTTT. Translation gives CASSLARAVNTEAFF.

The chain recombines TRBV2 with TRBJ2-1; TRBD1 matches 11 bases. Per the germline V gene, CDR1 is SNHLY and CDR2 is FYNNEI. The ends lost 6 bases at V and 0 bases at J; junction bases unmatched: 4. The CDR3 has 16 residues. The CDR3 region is CASRIGTGGSYNEQFF. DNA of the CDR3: TGTGCCAGCAGGATTGGGACAGGGGGCTCCTACAATGAGCAGTTCTTC.

The CDR3, as DNA: TGCGCCAGCAGCCAAGGACAGGGGGCGTCTGGCTACACCTTC. This encodes CASSQGQGASGYTF. The V call is TRBV4-1, the J call TRBJ1-2, with 10 bases fitting TRBD1. Germline-derived CDR1 and CDR2 are MGHRA and YSYEKL. This CDR3 is 14 amino acids long. Trimming removed 1 base from V and 7 bases from J; junction bases left unmatched: 3.

CDR3 coding DNA: TGTGCCAGCAGCATGTCAGGGTCGGAAAAACTGTTTTTT. It translates to CASSMSGSEKLFF. V and J are TRBV11-2 and TRBJ1-4; possible D gene TRBD1, 5 bases. This CDR3 region has 13 residues. Per germline, CDR1 SGHAT and CDR2 FQNNGV. V lost 5 bases, J lost 8 bases, and 12 bases lay in between.

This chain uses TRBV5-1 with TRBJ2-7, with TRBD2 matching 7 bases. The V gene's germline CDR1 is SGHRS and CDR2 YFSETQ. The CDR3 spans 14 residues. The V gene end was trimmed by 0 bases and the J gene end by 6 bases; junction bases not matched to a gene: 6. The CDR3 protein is CASSLEGGVGEQYF. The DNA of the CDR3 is TGCGCCAGCAGCTTGGAGGGAGGGGTCGGCGAGCAGTACTTC.

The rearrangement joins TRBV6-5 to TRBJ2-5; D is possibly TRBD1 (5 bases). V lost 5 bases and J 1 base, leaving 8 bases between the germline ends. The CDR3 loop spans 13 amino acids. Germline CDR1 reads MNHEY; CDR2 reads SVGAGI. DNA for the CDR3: TGTGCCAGCAGTCGAGACAGCCAAGAGACCCAGTACTTC. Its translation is CASSRDSQETQYF.

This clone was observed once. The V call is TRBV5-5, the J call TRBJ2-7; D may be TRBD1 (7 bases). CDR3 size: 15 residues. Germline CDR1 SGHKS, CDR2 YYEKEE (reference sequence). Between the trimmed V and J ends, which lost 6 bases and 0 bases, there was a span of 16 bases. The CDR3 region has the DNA TGTGCCAGCAACTACCGACAGGGACTCTCCTACGAGCAGTACTTC. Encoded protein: CASNYRQGLSYEQYF.

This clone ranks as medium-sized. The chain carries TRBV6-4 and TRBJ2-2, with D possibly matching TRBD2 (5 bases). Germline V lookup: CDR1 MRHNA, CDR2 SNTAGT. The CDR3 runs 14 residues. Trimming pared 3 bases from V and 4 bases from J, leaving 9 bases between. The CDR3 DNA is TGTGCCAGCAGTGAGAATAGCGCCACCGGGGAGCTGTTTTTT. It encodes CASSENSATGELFF.

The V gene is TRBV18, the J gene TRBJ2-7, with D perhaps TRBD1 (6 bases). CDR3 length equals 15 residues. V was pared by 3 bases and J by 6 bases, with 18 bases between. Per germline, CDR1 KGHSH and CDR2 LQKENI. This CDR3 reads CASSPMGHGTVEQYF. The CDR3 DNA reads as TGTGCCAGCTCACCTATGGGACACGGGACGGTCGAGCAGTACTTC.

For the CDR3, the DNA is TGTGCCAGCTCACCCAAAAACTCTGGGGCCAACGTCCTGACTTTC. It codes for CASSPKNSGANVLTF. This chain joins TRBV18 and TRBJ2-6, with D hard to call. V was cut by 3 bases and J by 0 bases, with 6 bases left in between. Germline CDR1 KGHSH, CDR2 LQKENI. This CDR3 spans 15 amino acids.

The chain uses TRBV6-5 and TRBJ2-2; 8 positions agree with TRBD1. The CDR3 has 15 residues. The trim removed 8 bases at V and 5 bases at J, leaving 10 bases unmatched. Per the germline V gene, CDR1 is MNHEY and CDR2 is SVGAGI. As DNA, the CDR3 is TGTGCCAGCCCCTATAACAGGGGGAGAACCGGGGAGCTGTTTTTT. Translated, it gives CASPYNRGRTGELFF.

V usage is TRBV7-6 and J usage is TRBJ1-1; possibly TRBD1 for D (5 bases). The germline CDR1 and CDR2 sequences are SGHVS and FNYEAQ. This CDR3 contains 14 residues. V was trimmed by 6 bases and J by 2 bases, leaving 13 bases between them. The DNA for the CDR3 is TGTGCCAGCAGTCCAGTTCAGGGTAACACTGAAGCTTTCTTT. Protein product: CASSPVQGNTEAFF.

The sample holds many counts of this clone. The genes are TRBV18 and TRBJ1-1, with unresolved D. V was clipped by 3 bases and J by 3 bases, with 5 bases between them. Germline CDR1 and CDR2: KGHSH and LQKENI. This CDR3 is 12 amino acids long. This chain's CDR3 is CASSPADTEAFF. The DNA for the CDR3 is TGTGCCAGCTCACCGGCAGACACTGAAGCTTTCTTT.

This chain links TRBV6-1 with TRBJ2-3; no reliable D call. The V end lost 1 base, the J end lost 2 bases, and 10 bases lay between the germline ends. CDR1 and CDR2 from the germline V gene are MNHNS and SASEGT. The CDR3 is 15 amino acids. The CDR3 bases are TGTGCCAGCAGTGAAGGCGGCTCCCCCACAGATACGCAGTATTTT. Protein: CASSEGGSPTDTQYF.